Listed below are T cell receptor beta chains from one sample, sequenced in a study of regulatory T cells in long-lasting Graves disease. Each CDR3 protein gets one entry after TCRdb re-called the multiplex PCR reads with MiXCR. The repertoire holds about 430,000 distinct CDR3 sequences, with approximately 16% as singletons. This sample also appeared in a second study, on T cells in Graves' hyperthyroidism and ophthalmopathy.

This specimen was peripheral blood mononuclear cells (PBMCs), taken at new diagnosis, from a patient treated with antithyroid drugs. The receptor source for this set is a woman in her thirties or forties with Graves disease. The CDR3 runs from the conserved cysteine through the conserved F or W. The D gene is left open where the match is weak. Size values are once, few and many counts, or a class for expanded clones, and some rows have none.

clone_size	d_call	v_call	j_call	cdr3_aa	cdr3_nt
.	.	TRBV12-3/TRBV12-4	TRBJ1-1	CASTEAEAFF	TGTGCCAGCACGGAGGCTGAAGCTTTCTTT
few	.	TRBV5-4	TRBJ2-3	CASSSMTTTDTQYF	TGTGCCAGCAGCTCGATGACTACCACAGATACGCAGTATTTT
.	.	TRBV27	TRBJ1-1	CASSLLAGANTEAFF	TGTGCCAGCAGTTTATTAGCAGGGGCGAACACTGAAGCTTTCTTT
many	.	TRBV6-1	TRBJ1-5	CASSERENQPQHF	TGTGCCAGCTCGGAGCGGGAAAATCAGCCCCAGCATTTT
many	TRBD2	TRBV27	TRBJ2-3	CASNSGAIQDYTDTQYF	TGTGCCAGCAATAGCGGGGCTATCCAAGACTACACAGATACGCAGTATTTT
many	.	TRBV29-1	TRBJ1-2	CSVVPFRGVDGYTF	TGCAGCGTTGTACCCTTCAGGGGCGTAGATGGCTACACCTTC
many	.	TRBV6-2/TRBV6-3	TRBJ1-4	CASSYSNGGEGIGGEKLFF	TGTGCCAGCAGTTACTCGAACGGGGGCGAAGGGATAGGTGGCGAAAAACTGTTTTTT
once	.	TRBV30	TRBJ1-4	CAWNNHGGKSEKLFF	TGTGCCTGGAACAACCACGGGGGGAAGAGTGAAAAACTGTTTTTT
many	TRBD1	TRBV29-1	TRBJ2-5	CSVQDREETQYF	TGCAGCGTCCAGGACAGGGAAGAGACCCAGTACTTC
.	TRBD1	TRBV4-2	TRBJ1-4	CASSQDGFDSPGGTNEKLFF	TGTGCCAGCAGCCAAGATGGGTTTGACTCCCCAGGGGGTACTAATGAAAAACTGTTTTTT
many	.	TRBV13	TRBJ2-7	CASSPPGRSSYEQYF	TGTGCCAGCAGCCCACCGGGACGTTCCTCCTACGAGCAGTACTTC
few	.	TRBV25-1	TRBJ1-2	CASSDQFRSYGYTF	TGTGCCAGCAGTGACCAGTTCAGGAGCTATGGCTACACCTTC
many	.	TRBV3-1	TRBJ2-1	CASSPASGNEQFF	TGTGCCAGCAGCCCCGCCTCCGGCAATGAGCAGTTCTTC
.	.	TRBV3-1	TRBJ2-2	CASSQDRSVNTGELFF	TGTGCCAGCAGCCAAGACAGGTCTGTGAACACCGGGGAGCTGTTTTTT
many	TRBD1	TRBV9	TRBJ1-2	CASSGDRPERYGYTF	TGTGCCAGCAGCGGGGACAGACCCGAGCGTTATGGCTACACCTTC
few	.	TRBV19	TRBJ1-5	CASSIDGSGFQPQHF	TGTGCCAGTAGTATAGATGGATCTGGGTTTCAGCCCCAGCATTTT
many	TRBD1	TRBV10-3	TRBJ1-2	CAISAQGARYGYTF	TGTGCCATCAGTGCTCAGGGGGCCCGCTATGGCTACACCTTC
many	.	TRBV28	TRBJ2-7	CASSLYGYEQYF	TGTGCCAGCAGTTTATACGGATACGAGCAGTACTTC
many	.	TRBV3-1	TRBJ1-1	CASSPLFPSMNTEAFF	TGTGCCAGCAGCCCGCTATTCCCGTCGATGAACACTGAAGCTTTCTTT
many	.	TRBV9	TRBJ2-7	CASSVATRSGTPVWQYF	TGTGCCAGCAGCGTAGCTACACGGAGCGGAACTCCTGTATGGCAGTACTTC
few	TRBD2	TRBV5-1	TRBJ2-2	CASSLGEAGGTGELFF	TGCGCCAGCAGCTTGGGAGAGGCGGGAGGCACCGGGGAGCTGTTTTTT
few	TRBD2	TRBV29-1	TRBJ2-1	CSVEGLAGINEQFF	TGCAGCGTTGAGGGGCTAGCGGGGATCAATGAGCAGTTCTTC
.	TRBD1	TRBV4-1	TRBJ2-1	CASSQDSDRGLFNEQFF	TGCGCCAGCAGCCAAGACTCGGACAGGGGGCTTTTCAATGAGCAGTTCTTC
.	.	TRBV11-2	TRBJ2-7	CASSLSSSETYEQYF	TGTGCCAGCAGCTTATCCTCTAGCGAAACCTACGAGCAGTACTTC
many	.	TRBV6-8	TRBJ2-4	CASKACGGLAKNIQYF	TGTGCCAGCAAAGCCTGTGGGGGGCTAGCCAAAAACATTCAGTACTTC
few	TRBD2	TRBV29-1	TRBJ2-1	CSAFRTSGTSYNEQFF	TGCAGCGCCTTCAGGACTAGCGGGACCTCCTACAATGAGCAGTTCTTC
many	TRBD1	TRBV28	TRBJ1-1	CASSPTGGGTEAFF	TGTGCCAGCAGTCCTACAGGGGGAGGAACTGAAGCTTTCTTT
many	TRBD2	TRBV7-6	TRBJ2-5	CASSLRASGTETQYF	TGTGCCAGCAGCTTAAGGGCTAGCGGGACAGAGACCCAGTACTTC
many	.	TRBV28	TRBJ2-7	CASGITGYYEQYF	TGTGCCAGCGGAATCACAGGGTACTACGAGCAGTACTTC
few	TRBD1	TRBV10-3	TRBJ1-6	CAISPTGGDSPLHF	TGTGCCATCAGCCCGACAGGGGGAGATTCACCCCTCCACTTT
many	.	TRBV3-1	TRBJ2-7	CASSQGPLTYEQYF	TGTGCCAGCAGCCAAGGGCCCCTTACCTACGAGCAGTACTTC
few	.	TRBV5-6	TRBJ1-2	CASSLGDGGPWRGYTF	TGTGCCAGCAGCTTGGGGGATGGGGGGCCGTGGAGGGGCTACACCTTC
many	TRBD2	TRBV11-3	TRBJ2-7	CASSFGSGGGYEQYF	TGTGCCAGCAGCTTCGGCTCGGGAGGGGGATACGAGCAGTACTTC
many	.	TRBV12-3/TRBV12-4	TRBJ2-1	CASRWGDSSYNEQFF	TGTGCCAGCAGATGGGGAGACAGCTCCTACAATGAGCAGTTCTTC
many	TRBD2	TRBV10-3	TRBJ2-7	CAISESAGADEQYF	TGTGCCATCAGTGAGTCGGCGGGAGCGGACGAGCAGTACTTC
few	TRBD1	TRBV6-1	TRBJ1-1	CASRLNRGPDTEAFF	TGTGCCAGCAGGCTTAACAGGGGGCCAGACACTGAAGCTTTCTTT
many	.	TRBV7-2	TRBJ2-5	CASSWTGSETQYF	TGTGCCAGCAGTTGGACGGGCTCAGAGACCCAGTACTTC
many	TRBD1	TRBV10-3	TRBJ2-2	CAISETGQGAGGELFF	TGTGCCATCAGTGAGACTGGACAGGGGGCTGGCGGGGAGCTGTTTTTT